This T cell receptor beta chain derives from a study of shared clonotypes between healthy human individuals. The repertoire was sequenced with immunoSEQ multiplex PCR; TCRdb's copy has only in-frame clones and lacks some. The sample records roughly 2,000,000 clones, roughly 95% being singletons. This clone was picked up one time. At the DNA level, this CDR3 is encoded by other sequences in the same sample as well. CDR3 length: 13 residues. Trimming left V 0 bases short and J 6 bases short, with 7 bases between. Germline values: CDR1 SGHDT, CDR2 YYEEEE. Naive CD8 isolation took CD45RO-negative cells positively selected for CCR7 and excluded terminally differentiated effector memory CD45RA+ cells.

The V and J genes are TRBV5-6 and TRBJ1-5; a possible D gene is TRBD1 (5 bases). The sample consisted of naive CD8+ T cells sorted from blood. The sequence was obtained from a man younger than 30 in good health. CDR3 nucleotides: TGTGCCAGCAGCTTGGGCCAGGGTCAGCCCCAGCATTTT. Protein sequence: CASSLGQGQPQHF.